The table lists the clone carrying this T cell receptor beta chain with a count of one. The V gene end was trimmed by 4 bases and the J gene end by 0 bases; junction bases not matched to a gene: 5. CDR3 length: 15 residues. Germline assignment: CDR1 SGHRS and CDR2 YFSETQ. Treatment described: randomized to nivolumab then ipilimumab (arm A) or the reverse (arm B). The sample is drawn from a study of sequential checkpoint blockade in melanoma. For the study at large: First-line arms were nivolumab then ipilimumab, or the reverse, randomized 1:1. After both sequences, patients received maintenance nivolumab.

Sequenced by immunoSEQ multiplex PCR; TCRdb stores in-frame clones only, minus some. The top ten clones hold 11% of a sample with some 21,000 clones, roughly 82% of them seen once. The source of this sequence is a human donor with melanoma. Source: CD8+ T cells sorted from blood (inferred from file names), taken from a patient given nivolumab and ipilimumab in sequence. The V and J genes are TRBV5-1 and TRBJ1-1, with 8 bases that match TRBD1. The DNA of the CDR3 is TGCGCCAGCAGCACTGGACAGGGAATGAACACTGAAGCTTTCTTT. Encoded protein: CASSTGQGMNTEAFF.